This TCR beta chain is from a study of blood T cell repertoires in COVID-19. Study-wide background: Researchers got acute and convalescent COVID-19 samples from the United States, Italy and Spain.

The sample holds one count of this clone. Trimming removed 4 bases at V and 3 bases at J, with 13 bases between. Germline V CDR1 and CDR2: LNHDA, SQIVND (reference sequence). CDR3 size: 15 residues. Data came from immunoSEQ multiplex PCR; TCRdb stores just in-frame clones and leaves some out. There are around 300,000 clones in the sample; around 86% occur only once, and about an eighth lies in the top ten. The rearrangement uses TRBV19 and TRBJ1-5; D is possibly TRBD1 (5 bases). Sequencing was done on a sample of peripheral blood. The source of this sequence is a human donor in a cohort sampled during active COVID-19. The CDR3 sequence is CASSTSPGVNQPQHF. Here the CDR3 DNA reads TGTGCCAGTAGTACCTCACCGGGGGTCAATCAGCCCCAGCATTTT.